In this sample, the clone carrying this TCR beta chain turned up once. Its antigen is as yet unknown. Different DNA sequences within this sample yield the same CDR3. Assay: immunoSEQ multiplex PCR; the TCRdb copy retains only in-frame clones and omits some. The sample shows 2 million to 3 million clones, 90% to 95% of them seen only once. Looked up from germline, CDR1 is SGHAT and CDR2 is FQNNGV. CDR3 length: 13 residues. Trimming removed 1 base at V and 4 bases at J, with 5 bases between. The data derive from a study of shared clonotypes between healthy human individuals. Study-wide results and limits: The naive CD4 repertoires of a few donors were compared, and about 5% of clonotypes were shared. Researchers sampled blood only, noting tissue repertoires likely differ.

Sequenced sample: naive CD4+ T cells from PBMCs. Sample subset: CD45RA+ positively selected. V is TRBV11-2 and J is TRBJ2-1, with D unresolved. The sequence was obtained from a man aged 18-30 years in good health. Some clones in this sample may be carry-over from other donors' samples. This chain's CDR3 is CASSLGSYNEQFF. The CDR3, as DNA: TGTGCCAGCAGCTTAGGGAGTTACAATGAGCAGTTCTTC.